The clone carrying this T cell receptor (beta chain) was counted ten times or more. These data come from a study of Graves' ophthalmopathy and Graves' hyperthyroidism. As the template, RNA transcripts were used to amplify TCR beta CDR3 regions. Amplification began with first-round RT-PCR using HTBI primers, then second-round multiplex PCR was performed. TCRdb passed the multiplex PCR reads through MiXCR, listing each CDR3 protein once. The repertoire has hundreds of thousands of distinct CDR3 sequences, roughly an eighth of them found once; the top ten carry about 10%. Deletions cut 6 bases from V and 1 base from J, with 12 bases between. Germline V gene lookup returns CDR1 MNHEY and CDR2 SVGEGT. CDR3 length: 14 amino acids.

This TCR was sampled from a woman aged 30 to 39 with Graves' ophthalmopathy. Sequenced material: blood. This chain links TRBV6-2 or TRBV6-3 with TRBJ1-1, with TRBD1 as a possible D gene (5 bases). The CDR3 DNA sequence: TGTGCCAGCAGGAAGACCGGGGGGAACACTGAAGCTTTCTTT. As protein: CASRKTGGNTEAFF.